This T cell receptor (beta chain) was sequenced in a study of long-term antiretroviral therapy in people with HIV. Findings of the study overall: Post-ART, diversity grew, though it stayed under transplant donor control levels. At every time point, clones expanded before ART dominated the repertoire.

Each sample contained roughly 0.95-10 million cryopreserved PBMC, thawed before DNA extraction. Worth noting for this clone: The antigen is undetermined.

They ran version v3.0 of the immunoSEQ assay at survey level. The repertoire was sequenced with immunoSEQ multiplex PCR; TCRdb's copy has only in-frame clones and lacks some. The sample holds 20,000 to 30,000 clones, around 83% seen once. This CDR3 has 16 amino acids. CDR1 KGHSH and CDR2 LQKENI come from the germline V gene. After removal of 3 bases from V and 1 base from J, the junction contained 7 bases not matched to a gene. The input for sequencing was unsorted PBMCs, taken 3 years after starting antiretroviral therapy. V and J are TRBV18 and TRBJ2-3, with TRBD1 matching over 7 bases. This receptor was taken from a man aged 45-65 years with HIV. CDR3 coding DNA: TGTGCCAGCTCACCTCCTAACAGGGGTGGCACAGATACGCAGTATTTT. This gives the protein CASSPPNRGGTDTQYF.